These 7 T cell receptor beta chains were sequenced from one sample in a study of CD8+CD57+ T cells in acquired aplastic anemia. Genomic DNA was employed as the template in profiling TCR beta VDJ and CDR3. TCRdb reprocessed the reads via MiXCR and lists one record per CDR3 protein. This repertoire shows 86,000 or so distinct CDR3 sequences, over 35% found once; its top ten account for roughly 70%. Sequenced material: sorted CD4+, CD8+, or CD8+CD57+ T cells (not recorded which) from PBMCs. The receptors originated from a human donor in good health, serving as a control.

On this clonotype: A much bigger clone sits one base away, suggesting this may be a read error. V and J are TRBV7-9 and TRBJ1-1; D unresolved. The germline V gene encodes CDR1 SEHNR and CDR2 FQNEAQ (reference sequence). V lost 6 bases and J 1 base, leaving 9 bases between the germline ends. The CDR3 is 13 residues long. DNA of the CDR3: TGTGCCAGCAGTAGCTGGTCGAACACTGAAGCTTTCTTT. Translating gives CASSSWSNTEAFF.

This clonotype was observed at least ten times. V usage is TRBV10-3 and J usage is TRBJ2-1; 14 nucleotides match TRBD2. This CDR3 region has 19 residues. V lost 4 bases to trimming and J lost 4 bases; unmatched junction nucleotides: 12. CDR1 ENHRY and CDR2 SYGVKD come from the germline V gene. In nucleotides, the CDR3 is TGTGCCATCAGTGCAGGGACTAGCGGGAGTGGGTTAAGGTACAATGAGCAGTTCTTC. Amino acid sequence: CAISAGTSGSGLRYNEQFF.

As to this clonotype: This likely comes from a read error, as the CDR3 has no conserved phenylalanine or tryptophan at its end. This chain joins TRBV29-1 and TRBJ1-2, with 8 bases identical to TRBD1. Germline values: CDR1 SQVTM, CDR2 ANQGSEA. The CDR3 is made up of 14 amino acids. The CDR3 is CSVGLTGANYGYTS. The CDR3 DNA follows: TGCAGCGTGGGCCTGACAGGGGCTAACTACGGCTACACCTCC.

V and J are TRBV11-3 and TRBJ1-1; tentatively, D is TRBD1 (5 bases). The V end was cut by 5 bases, the J end by 4 bases, with 17 bases between. Germline V lookup: CDR1 SGHNT, CDR2 YENEEA. CDR3 length equals 15 residues. The CDR3 here is CASSRGQGDGTEAFF. CDR3 in DNA: TGTGCCAGCAGCCGAGGGCAGGGTGACGGCACTGAAGCTTTCTTT.

This clonotype appeared once. One end of the junction varies from germline; a read error may be responsible. The gene calls are TRBV2 and TRBJ2-7; unclear D gene. There are 15 residues in the CDR3. The V gene's germline CDR1 is SNHLY and CDR2 FYNNEI. The CDR3 DNA reads as TGCGCCAGCAGCCATACGACAAGTAACCCTGGGGAGCAGTACTTC. Protein sequence: CASSHTTSNPGEQYF. Looking up the rest from reference TRBV2 and TRBJ2-7 gives the full variable domain: EPEVTQTPSHQVTQMGQEVILRCVPISNHLYFYWYRQILGQKVEFLVSFYNNEISEKSEIFDDQFSVERPDGSNFTLKIRSTKLEDSAMYFCASSHTTSNPGEQYFGPGTRLTVT.

The chain couples TRBV25-1 to TRBJ2-1, with TRBD2 identical over 7 bases. The germline V gene has CDR1 MGHDK and CDR2 SYGVNS. Germline trimming cut 5 bases from V and 5 bases from J; bases unmatched to any gene: 9. CDR3 size: 15 residues. The CDR3 sequence: CASSTRSGEDNEQFF. CDR3 nucleotide sequence: TGTGCCAGCAGTACCCGCAGCGGGGAGGACAATGAGCAGTTCTTC.

At least ten counts were recorded for this clonotype. This chain joins TRBV7-9 and TRBJ2-2; D is tentatively TRBD1 or TRBD2 (5 bases each). Germline V gene data show CDR1 as SEHNR and CDR2 as FQNEAQ (reference sequence). The CDR3 contains 15 residues. Trimming removed 5 bases at V and 2 bases at J, with 12 bases between. The CDR3 loop is CASSTGTENTGELFF. CDR3 nucleotides: TGTGCCAGCAGCACCGGGACGGAAAACACCGGGGAGCTGTTTTTT.